This T cell receptor (beta chain) was recorded in a study of early T cells in non-severe SARS-CoV-2 infection. There are 14 residues in the CDR3. J was trimmed by 3 bases and V by 5 bases; bases with no gene match: 5. Germline V gene lookup returns CDR1 SGHAT and CDR2 FQNNGV. The TCR library protocol was used to attach unique molecular identifiers. These identifiers were attached to individual cDNA molecules. In TCRdb, the 5' RACE reads were re-called with MiXCR into one record per CDR3 protein. The repertoire consists of some 18,000 distinct CDR3 sequences, with approximately 5.6% occurring once and the leading ten covering 6% to 8%. This clonotype was observed many times.

The J gene is TRBJ2-7, the V gene TRBV11-2; TRBD1 agrees at 9 bases. This clonotype was obtained from an adult who was a healthcare worker with PCR-confirmed SARS-CoV-2 infection or an uninfected control (not recorded which). The sample was whole blood. The CDR3 DNA sequence: TGTGCCAGCAGCCAAACGACAGGGGGCTACGAGCAGTACTTC. Translating gives CASSQTTGGYEQYF.